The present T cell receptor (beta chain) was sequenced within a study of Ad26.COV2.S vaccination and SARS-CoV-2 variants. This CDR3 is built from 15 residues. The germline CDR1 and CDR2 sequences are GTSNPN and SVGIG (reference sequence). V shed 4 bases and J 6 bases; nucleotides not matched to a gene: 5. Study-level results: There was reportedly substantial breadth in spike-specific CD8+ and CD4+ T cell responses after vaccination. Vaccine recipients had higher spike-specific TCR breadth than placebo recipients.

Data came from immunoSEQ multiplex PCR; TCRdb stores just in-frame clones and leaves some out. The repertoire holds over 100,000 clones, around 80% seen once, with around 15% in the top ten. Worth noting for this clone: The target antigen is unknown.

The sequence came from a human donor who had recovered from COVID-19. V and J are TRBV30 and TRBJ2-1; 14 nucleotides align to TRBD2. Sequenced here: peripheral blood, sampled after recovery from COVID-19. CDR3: CAWTGGTSGSNEQFF. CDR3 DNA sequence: TGTGCCTGGACGGGCGGGACTAGCGGGAGCAATGAGCAGTTCTTC.